The clone carrying this TCR beta chain was counted only a few times. Its antigen remains unknown. The protocol was immunoSEQ multiplex PCR, while the TCRdb copy is restricted to in-frame clones and leaves out a portion. The sample lists about 110,000 clones; around 84% were seen once. The V gene lost 7 bases and the J gene lost 5 bases, with 15 bases spanning the gap. The germline CDR1 and CDR2 sequences are SGHTA and FQGNSA. The CDR3 spans 14 residues. This record belongs to a study of T cell responses to AZD1222 COVID-19 vaccine. Notes on the study in general: Donors were largely white British and mainly female; clonal diversity was possibly underestimated.

Here the sequenced sample was peripheral blood, taken on day 0 of AZD1222 vaccination. The V call is TRBV7-2, the J call TRBJ1-5, with a possible D match to TRBD1 (5 bases). The clonotype comes from an adult in good health. CDR3 nucleotide sequence: TGTGCCAGCACCCGTGGGACGGGGGATCAGCCCCAGCATTTT. Translated, it gives CASTRGTGDQPQHF.